The present entry profiles one T cell receptor beta chain with its context. The CDR3 is made up of 15 amino acids. CDR1 MGHDK and CDR2 SYGVNS come from the germline V gene. The V gene lost 1 base and the J gene lost 7 bases, with 17 bases spanning the gap. The data derive from a study of cytomegalovirus exposure and HLA in healthy donors. About the study: A prior analysis found 117 million unique TCR beta sequences from 150 million to 200 million T cells.

Primers: 60 Vbeta forward and 13 Jbeta reverse. Libraries were prepared by immunoSEQ multiplex PCR; TCRdb keeps only in-frame clonotypes and omits some of them. This table holds 130,000 or so clones, 60% to 85% found once. Sequencing was carried out using PBMCs. This rearrangement joins TRBV25-1 to TRBJ2-7; D is perhaps TRBD2 (6 bases). This receptor was obtained from a man aged 25 to 45 in good health and CMV-seronegative. The CDR3 DNA reads TGTGCCAGCAGTGAATTGGGACTGGCCTCCTGGGAGCAGTACTTC. This encodes CASSELGLASWEQYF.